These T cell receptor beta chains were read from a single sample in a study of PD-1 blockade in classical Hodgkin lymphoma. TCRdb keeps only in-frame clones here, not all; method: immunoSEQ multiplex PCR. The table lists approximately 9,300 clones, 74% of them singletons, with less than 5% in the top ten. The material was CD4+ T cells from blood, obtained at baseline. These receptors were collected from a human donor with classical Hodgkin lymphoma. Both conserved end residues are part of each CDR3. A D gene is named only where the DNA matches it firmly. Rows give clone size only sometimes, using once, few, many, or a class for an expanded clone.

d_gene,j_gene,v_gene,abundance,CDR3aa,CDR3nt
TRBD1,TRBJ2-3,TRBV5-1,-,CASSPRTGGSDTQYF,TGCGCCAGCAGCCCAAGGACAGGGGGTTCGGATACGCAGTATTTT
-,TRBJ2-2,TRBV5-5,-,CASSSRVTNTGELFF,TGTGCCAGCAGCTCCCGGGTTACGAACACCGGGGAGCTGTTTTTT
-,TRBJ2-1,TRBV7-3,once,CASSWDHSSYNEQFF,TGTGCCAGCAGCTGGGACCACAGCTCCTACAATGAGCAGTTCTTC
-,TRBJ2-1,TRBV13,-,CASTSRRAGSSYNEQFF,TGTGCCAGCACCTCCAGGCGGGCGGGTAGCTCCTACAATGAGCAGTTCTTC
-,TRBJ2-5,TRBV4-2,-,CASSQGGGSTGETQYF,TGTGCCAGCAGCCAAGGCGGGGGCTCCACCGGAGAGACCCAGTACTTC
-,TRBJ2-7,TRBV7-9,-,CASSLATGAPGEQYF,TGTGCCAGCAGCTTAGCGACAGGAGCCCCCGGCGAGCAGTACTTC
TRBD2,TRBJ2-2,TRBV5-1,-,CASGPRPLAGYSGELFF,TGCGCCAGCGGCCCACGTCCCTTAGCGGGATATTCCGGGGAGCTGTTTTTT
-,TRBJ2-1,TRBV5-1,few,CASRVTEYNEQFF,TGCGCCAGCAGGGTCACGGAATACAATGAGCAGTTCTTC
-,TRBJ2-7,TRBV10-3,-,CAISLSRDKSYEQYF,TGTGCCATCAGTCTCTCCCGGGACAAATCCTACGAGCAGTACTTC
TRBD1,TRBJ1-1,TRBV5-1,-,CASSSYGTGRNTEAFF,TGCGCCAGCAGCTCGTATGGGACAGGCAGGAACACTGAAGCTTTCTTT
TRBD2,TRBJ2-7,TRBV10-3,-,CATMGLAGDPSSYEQYF,TGTGCCACCATGGGACTAGCGGGAGATCCGAGCTCCTACGAGCAGTACTTC
TRBD2,TRBJ2-1,TRBV7-6,-,CASSLRTSGVFSEQFF,TGTGCCAGCAGCCTAAGGACTAGCGGGGTTTTTAGCGAGCAGTTCTTC
TRBD1,TRBJ1-5,TRBV7-9,-,CASSRGQGNQPQHF,TGTGCCAGCAGCAGGGGACAGGGAAATCAGCCCCAGCATTTT
TRBD1,TRBJ1-4,TRBV10-3,-,CAISTGQGANEKLFF,TGTGCCATCAGTACTGGACAGGGGGCTAATGAAAAACTGTTTTTT
-,TRBJ2-7,TRBV7-2,-,CASSLVGLEQYF,TGTGCCAGCAGCTTAGTGGGACTCGAGCAGTACTTC
TRBD2,TRBJ2-3,TRBV29-1,-,CSVANGLAGVSRYTDTQYF,TGCAGCGTTGCAAATGGACTAGCGGGAGTCAGTAGGTACACAGATACGCAGTATTTT
-,TRBJ1-6,TRBV10-2,-,CASSPGTSNSPLHF,TGCGCCAGCAGTCCCGGGACATCTAATTCACCCCTCCACTTT
-,TRBJ2-5,TRBV11-2,-,CASSLAASVETQYF,TGTGCCAGCAGCCTCGCGGCTAGCGTAGAGACCCAGTACTTC
TRBD1,TRBJ2-3,TRBV4-2,once,CASGRGPTGGSDTQYF,TGTGCCAGCGGACGGGGTCCGACAGGGGGCTCAGATACGCAGTATTTT
TRBD2,TRBJ2-7,TRBV7-9,-,CASSLTSGTYYEQYF,TGTGCCAGCAGCTTGACTAGCGGGACTTACTACGAGCAGTACTTC
TRBD1,TRBJ1-4,TRBV6-6,-,CASSRQGGREKLFF,TGTGCCAGCAGCAGACAGGGGGGACGTGAAAAACTGTTTTTT
-,TRBJ1-4,TRBV7-2,-,CASSSKTRATNEKLFF,TGTGCCAGCAGCTCAAAGACACGGGCAACTAATGAAAAACTGTTTTTT
-,TRBJ1-4,TRBV14,few,CASSQDNNEKLFF,TGTGCCAGCAGCCAAGATAACAATGAAAAACTGTTTTTT
TRBD1,TRBJ1-2,TRBV5-6,-,CASSLGQGGRGYTF,TGTGCCAGCAGCTTGGGACAGGGAGGACGAGGCTACACCTTC
-,TRBJ2-3,TRBV5-1,-,CASYQDNTQLDTQYF,TGCGCCAGTTACCAGGACAATACCCAACTGGATACGCAGTATTTT
-,TRBJ1-5,TRBV5-4,-,CASSLDPDQPQHF,TGTGCCAGCAGCTTGGATCCGGATCAGCCCCAGCATTTT
TRBD2,TRBJ2-1,TRBV15,-,CATSRRGARVSFNEQFF,TGTGCCACCAGCAGGCGGGGGGCCCGAGTTAGTTTTAATGAGCAGTTCTTC
-,TRBJ2-7,TRBV5-1,-,CASSIRPGTASSYEQYF,TGCGCCAGCAGCATCCGTCCCGGGACGGCTAGCTCCTACGAGCAGTACTTC
TRBD2,TRBJ2-5,TRBV5-1,few,CASSSPGLAVQETQYF,TGCGCCAGCAGCTCACCGGGACTAGCGGTCCAAGAGACCCAGTACTTC
TRBD2,TRBJ2-7,TRBV7-9,-,CASSLVRGLAASYEQYF,TGTGCCAGCAGCTTAGTGAGGGGACTAGCGGCCTCCTACGAGCAGTACTTC
-,TRBJ1-5,TRBV5-6,-,CASSPGGGNQPQHF,TGTGCCAGCAGCCCGGGCGGGGGCAATCAGCCCCAGCATTTT
TRBD1,TRBJ2-2,TRBV5-4,-,CASSLDRGRTGELFF,TGTGCCAGCAGCCTGGACAGGGGAAGGACCGGGGAGCTGTTTTTT
TRBD2,TRBJ2-1,TRBV29-1,-,CSVEIAGAYNEQFF,TGCAGCGTTGAGATAGCGGGAGCCTACAATGAGCAGTTCTTC
-,TRBJ2-1,TRBV28,-,CASSPKINEQFF,TGTGCCAGCAGCCCAAAGATCAATGAGCAGTTCTTC
TRBD1,TRBJ2-5,TRBV7-9,-,CASSGGTGGIETQYF,TGTGCCAGCAGCGGTGGGACAGGGGGCATAGAGACCCAGTACTTC
-,TRBJ2-5,TRBV10-1,-,CASTKGQSQETQYF,TGCGCCAGCACCAAGGGGCAGTCCCAAGAGACCCAGTACTTC
-,TRBJ1-2,TRBV6-1,-,CASSELQPGYGYTF,TGTGCCAGCAGTGAATTACAGCCAGGCTATGGCTACACCTTC
TRBD1,TRBJ1-5,TRBV27,-,CASSSPPRQGNQPQHF,TGTGCCAGCAGTTCTCCCCCTAGACAGGGGAATCAGCCCCAGCATTTT
TRBD1,TRBJ1-1,TRBV5-1,-,CASSPSGQANTEAFF,TGCGCCAGCAGCCCCTCAGGACAGGCGAACACTGAAGCTTTCTTT
TRBD1,TRBJ1-1,TRBV6-1,-,CASRRGGRGDTEAFF,TGTGCCAGCAGGAGAGGGGGCAGGGGCGACACTGAAGCTTTCTTT
-,TRBJ1-5,TRBV11-1,-,CASSLDTQPQHF,TGTGCCAGCAGCTTAGATACTCAGCCCCAGCATTTT
TRBD2,TRBJ2-2,TRBV7-8,-,CASSLAGGASGRVGGELFF,TGTGCCAGCAGCTTAGCTGGGGGGGCTAGCGGGAGAGTCGGCGGGGAGCTGTTTTTT
-,TRBJ1-6,TRBV18,few,CASSQEINSPLHF,TGTGCCAGCTCACAGGAAATAAATTCACCCCTCCACTTT
-,TRBJ2-7,TRBV15,-,CATSGGGRGNSYEQYF,TGTGCCACCAGCGGGGGAGGCAGGGGAAATTCCTACGAGCAGTACTTC
-,TRBJ1-3,TRBV2,-,CASSERAGAFSGNTIYF,TGTGCCAGCAGTGAACGGGCAGGGGCCTTCTCTGGAAACACCATATATTTT
-,TRBJ2-1,TRBV5-1,-,CASSLGPLGGPYEQFF,TGCGCCAGCAGCTTGGGGCCTCTCGGAGGGCCCTATGAGCAGTTCTTC
-,TRBJ2-1,TRBV7-8,-,CASSLALAGSSYNEQFF,TGTGCCAGCAGCTTAGCTCTGGCGGGTAGCTCCTACAATGAGCAGTTCTTC
-,TRBJ1-1,TRBV5-1,few,CASSLPGSGGMNTEAFF,TGCGCCAGCAGCTTGCCAGGGAGTGGTGGCATGAACACTGAAGCTTTCTTT
-,TRBJ2-3,TRBV11-2,-,CASSLGFSVVTDTQYF,TGTGCCAGCAGCTTAGGTTTTAGCGTGGTTACGGATACGCAGTATTTT